A selection of T cell receptor beta chains follows, all from one sample in a study of T cells in Graves' hyperthyroidism and ophthalmopathy. TCRdb called the multiplex PCR reads again in MiXCR, with one record for every CDR3 protein. The table lists hundreds of thousands of distinct CDR3 sequences, approximately 25% of them singletons, with 11% in the top ten. Sample: blood. The receptors here all came from a woman aged 25 to 39 with Graves' ophthalmopathy. The CDR3 runs from the conserved cysteine through the conserved F or W. Fields, in order: clone size, J gene, D gene, V gene, CDR3 DNA, CDR3 protein. A D gene is named only where the DNA matches it firmly. Rows give clone size only sometimes, using once, few, many, or a class for an expanded clone.

clone size: many; J gene: TRBJ2-5; D gene: TRBD2; V gene: TRBV24-1; CDR3 DNA: TGTGCCACCAGTGACCGGACTAGCGGGGGGACACAAGAGACCCAGTACTTC; CDR3 protein: CATSDRTSGGTQETQYF
clone size: NA; J gene: TRBJ1-1; D gene: NA; V gene: TRBV12-3/TRBV12-4; CDR3 DNA: TGTGCCAGCAGTTTGGTCGAGCGGGCGGCTTTCTTT; CDR3 protein: CASSLVERAAFF
clone size: many; J gene: TRBJ2-2; D gene: TRBD1; V gene: TRBV7-3; CDR3 DNA: TGTGCCAGCAGCAACCGGGACAGGGGAGGCACCGGGGAGCTGTTTTTT; CDR3 protein: CASSNRDRGGTGELFF
clone size: NA; J gene: TRBJ1-1; D gene: TRBD1; V gene: TRBV6-1; CDR3 DNA: TGTGCCAGCACCATGACAGGGGGGTACACTGAAGCTTTCTTT; CDR3 protein: CASTMTGGYTEAFF
clone size: many; J gene: TRBJ2-7; D gene: TRBD1; V gene: TRBV11-2; CDR3 DNA: TGTGCCAGCAGCCCGGGGACAGGGGGCACCGGGCAGTACTTC; CDR3 protein: CASSPGTGGTGQYF
clone size: NA; J gene: TRBJ1-5; D gene: NA; V gene: TRBV10-2; CDR3 DNA: TGCGCCAGCAGTGACTCTCGGGGGCCCCAGCATTTT; CDR3 protein: CASSDSRGPQHF
clone size: NA; J gene: TRBJ2-7; D gene: TRBD1; V gene: TRBV11-2; CDR3 DNA: TGTGCCAGCAGCTTAGCTGGGGACAGCCTCTACGAGCAGTACTTC; CDR3 protein: CASSLAGDSLYEQYF
clone size: NA; J gene: TRBJ1-5; D gene: TRBD1; V gene: TRBV12-3/TRBV12-4; CDR3 DNA: TGTGCCAGCAATTCAGGGGGCGGTCAGCCCCAGCATTTT; CDR3 protein: CASNSGGGQPQHF
clone size: NA; J gene: TRBJ2-7; D gene: NA; V gene: TRBV6-2/TRBV6-3; CDR3 DNA: TGTGCCAGCAGTTACCCGGTTGGGGAGCAGTACTTC; CDR3 protein: CASSYPVGEQYF
clone size: many; J gene: TRBJ2-7; D gene: TRBD1; V gene: TRBV6-1; CDR3 DNA: TGTGCCAGCAGTGAATTGGGACAGACCTACGAGCAGTACTTC; CDR3 protein: CASSELGQTYEQYF